This TCR beta chain was observed in a study of blood T cells in healthy people across ages (dated by TCRdb to about 2015). Background on the whole study: In model experiments, roughly one uniquely barcoded TCR beta cDNA molecule per two T cells was captured by template switching. To track age-related changes in TCR beta repertoire diversity, the study relied on deep sequencing normalized with unique cDNA molecular identifiers. The donors were divided into four age groups: young (average around 16 years), middle-aged (under 40), aged (approximately 62) and long-lived (about 79). Donors of different ages were randomly distributed across sequencing lanes to avoid experimental bias. Two additional independent replicas of 1 million unique cDNA reads from the same blood draw were analyzed for two donors (one aged 18 to 30 and one aged 80 or older).

General study outcomes and caveats: Since profiling was done on bulk unsorted PBMCs, naive and antigen-experienced compartments could not be conclusively compared. As age increased, observed TCR beta diversity per million T cells dropped in a roughly linear way, and a significant reduction was already evident by age 40. Observed TCR beta diversity correlated strongly with the percentage of naive T cells measured by flow cytometry. Estimates of total diversity from one million sequenced T cells were regarded as lower bounds and underestimates. Donor CMV infection status was unknown, potentially confounding age-related changes in expanded clonotypes. Compared with the aged group, more naive CD4+ T cells, fewer expanded clones and increased TCR diversity were shown by the long-lived group, suggesting age selection.

Measured from the cysteine to the phenylalanine, the CDR3 is 14 residues long. Of all the DNA, just the CDR3 is kept, 42 bases in frame from base 1. For this chain, trimming is 5 bases at the V end and 9 bases at the J end, and the number of junction bases without a gene match is 7. The roughly 39 donors, aged 6 to 90 years, were systemically healthy Caucasian individuals from Russia. Each donor gave ten milliliters of peripheral blood, drawn into EDTA-treated Vacutainer tubes. Ficoll-Paque density-gradient centrifugation was used to isolate PBMCs, with at least 6.5 million obtained per sample. Trizol reagent was used to extract total RNA from the PBMCs, yielding at least 6 micrograms per sample. For every donor, flow cytometry on a PBMC aliquot measured the percentage of naive CD45RAhigh/CD27high T cells. This clonotype was recorded a few times. Which antigen it targets is not known. Within one base of it there is no much larger clone, and no base qualities were kept.

Preparation of the library involved 5' RACE. Data came from an Illumina HiSeq 2500. The second PCR ran for roughly 6 to 11 cycles and used a J-beta primer mix along with a sample-barcoded 5' primer. A template-switch 5' adaptor carrying 12 random nucleotides introduced a unique molecular identifier onto each TCR beta cDNA molecule. At least 2.5 million CDR3-containing paired-end reads were obtained from each sample. First-strand cDNA was synthesized from all RNA with the Mint cDNA synthesis kit, primed by a TRBC-specific oligonucleotide. After uracil-DNA glycosylase treatment, a first 18-cycle PCR used universal primers M1SS and BC2_uni_R on all cDNA. Turning to the authors' computational methods: Each sample was normalized by randomly selecting 1 million high-quality reads, each carrying a distinct molecular identifier. Reads sharing molecular identifiers were discarded rather than binned into consensus sequences. CDR3 identification, clonotype clustering and error correction used MiTCR with a Q25 quality threshold and the strictest error-elimination algorithm. Lower-bound total TCR beta diversity was estimated with a nonparametric unseen species model using Euler transformation. The public sequencing data were trimmed at Q25 with fastp and processed into clonotypes with MiXCR by TCRdb, which kept only in-frame beta chains. For every CDR3 protein sequence, its rows merge into one entry that carries the most common genes and DNA. The V and J calls shown here were made by TCRdb, not taken from the authors' results. The sample includes more than 1.4 million distinct CDR3 sequences, with roughly 45% observed a single time. The top ten clonotypes cover around 8% of the sample.

Sequenced: blood. This sequence was found in a woman aged 18-29 years in good health. In this chain, TRBV12-3 or TRBV12-4 is recombined with TRBJ1-6, with 7 central nucleotides matching TRBD1. CDR3 protein: CASSVDRDGSPLHF. DNA sequence: TGTGCCAGCAGTGTTGACAGGGATGGTTCACCCCTCCACTTT.